This note documents a single T cell receptor (beta chain) sequence. What it recognizes is unknown. The data were taken from a study of T cell repertoires in cytomegalovirus infection. Study conclusions and caveats: Identification of carriers of CMV plus the relevant HLA was achieved through cumulative public TCR beta family frequency.

V gave up 5 bases and J gave up 3 bases, with 11 bases separating them. This CDR3 has 14 amino acids. TCRdb re-analysed the reads in MiXCR, keeping a single row per CDR3 protein. This sample yields approximately 300,000 distinct CDR3 sequences, of which roughly 29% are seen a single time; 15% to 25% belongs to the top ten. This sequence originates from a human donor in good health (CMV status not recorded). Some clones in this sample may be carry-over from other donors' samples. The chain combines TRBV12-3 or TRBV12-4 with TRBJ1-5; unclear D gene. Material: cultured PBMCs, obtained from culture after CMV antigen stimulation. This CDR3 is CASSPASSNQPQHF. The CDR3, as DNA: TGTGCCAGCAGTCCCGCAAGTTCCAATCAGCCCCAGCATTTT.